The clone carrying this TCR beta chain was counted once. These data belong to a study of Ad26.COV2.S vaccination and SARS-CoV-2 variants. Sample treatment: 15 to 20 received Ad26.COV2.S at low or high dose, single or two shots; five or six received placebo; per-sample allocation not given. Collection of the samples took place on day 63 after the first injection of vaccine or placebo. Clones were read by immunoSEQ multiplex PCR, and TCRdb kept only the in-frame ones, dropping some. The sample yields hundreds of thousands of clones, approximately 90% seen once. This CDR3 is 16 amino acids long. Germline-derived CDR1 and CDR2 are SGHAT and FQDESV (reference sequence). The V and J ends lost 4 bases and 1 base respectively, with 16 bases between them.

The specimen was peripheral blood, collected in a trial of Ad26.COV2.S vaccine versus placebo. The TCR sequence derives from a person between 18 and 65 years old who received the Ad26.COV2.S COVID-19 vaccine or a placebo. V usage is TRBV11-1 and J usage is TRBJ2-5; D perhaps matches TRBD1 (5 bases). This chain's CDR3 is CASSSPLRQTQETQYF. Written as DNA, the CDR3 is TGTGCCAGCAGCTCGCCCCTCCGACAGACCCAAGAGACCCAGTACTTC.